The 29 T cell receptor beta chains presented below share a single source sample, sequenced in a study of T cells after yellow fever vaccination. One entry per CDR3 protein results from TCRdb running MiXCR on the 5' RACE reads. Of hundreds of thousands of distinct CDR3 sequences in the sample, under 25% were seen once. The sample in question was PBMCs, obtained 15 days after the yellow fever booster vaccination. These receptors all come from a young man who received the YFV17D yellow fever vaccine.

This clonotype was seen more than once but under ten times. The chain recombines TRBV7-2 with TRBJ2-5; TRBD2 aligns across 9 bases. Germline values: CDR1 SGHTA, CDR2 FQGNSA. CDR3 length: 15 amino acids. Trimming took 5 bases from V and 2 from J; bases not matched to a gene: 6. The CDR3 spells CASSRGLAEQETQYF. The CDR3 DNA sequence: TGTGCCAGCAGCCGGGGACTAGCAGAACAAGAGACCCAGTACTTC.

The rearrangement uses TRBV27 and TRBJ2-7, with TRBD2 matching 7 bases. J gave up 5 bases and V 5 bases, and 12 bases lay outside the gene matches. This CDR3 contains 15 residues. Germline lookup yields CDR1 MNHEY and CDR2 SMNVEV (reference sequence). CDR3 region: CASSPIGRALNEQYF. The CDR3 DNA is TGTGCCAGCAGTCCGATAGGGAGGGCCCTGAACGAGCAGTACTTC.

Only a few counts were recorded for this clonotype. J is TRBJ2-1 and V is TRBV4-3; 9 bases are a match to TRBD2. The junction had 6 bases not matched to a gene; V was cut back by 0 bases and J by 9 bases. Germline V lookup: CDR1 LGHNA, CDR2 YSLEER. The CDR3 covers 15 residues. The DNA of the CDR3 is TGCGCCAGCAGCCAAGAAGGGCTAGCGGGACGTGAGCAGTTCTTC. It is translated as CASSQEGLAGREQFF.

The chain uses TRBV7-9 and TRBJ2-1; D not resolved. This CDR3 is 15 amino acids long. The V and J ends lost 5 bases and 4 bases respectively, with 15 bases between them. Germline V lookup: CDR1 SEHNR, CDR2 FQNEAQ (reference sequence). This CDR3 reads CASSPPGALYNEQFF. The DNA of the CDR3 is TGTGCCAGCAGCCCCCCGGGCGCACTGTACAATGAGCAGTTCTTC.

V and J are TRBV6-5 and TRBJ2-2; TRBD2 matches at 7 bases. V lost 2 bases and J lost 4; bases outside the gene matches: 1. This CDR3 contains 14 residues. Germline CDR1 and CDR2: MNHEY and SVGAGI. The chain's CDR3 is CASSYGTITGELFF. The CDR3 bases are TGTGCCAGCAGTTACGGGACTATCACCGGGGAGCTGTTTTTT.

The V gene is TRBV20-1, the J gene TRBJ1-1, with a possible D match to TRBD1 (6 bases). This CDR3 is 15 amino acids long. CDR1 is DFQATT, CDR2 SNEGSKA, per germline (reference sequence). The V and J ends lost 6 bases and 0 bases respectively, with 17 bases between them. DNA for the CDR3: TGCAGTGCCCCAGCCTGGACAGAAATGAACACTGAAGCTTTCTTT. As protein: CSAPAWTEMNTEAFF.

The gene calls are TRBV5-1 and TRBJ2-1; D possibly corresponds to TRBD2 (5 bases). Deletions cut 0 bases from V and 4 bases from J, with 8 bases between. Germline V gene sequence: CDR1 SGHRS, CDR2 YFSETQ. The CDR3 totals 14 residues. CDR3 region: CASSLAGKYNEQFF. CDR3 nucleotide sequence: TGCGCCAGCAGCTTGGCCGGGAAATACAATGAGCAGTTCTTC.

The chain carries TRBV12-3 or TRBV12-4 and TRBJ2-1; perhaps TRBD2 as D (5 bases). The CDR3 sequence is 13 residues long. Trimming stripped 7 bases from V and 4 bases from J, with 11 bases between. The CDR3 reads CASTLGDYNEQFF. The CDR3 DNA follows: TGTGCCAGCACCTTGGGAGATTACAATGAGCAGTTCTTC.

This clonotype was detected a few times. Written as DNA, the CDR3 is TGCAGCGGTGGGACAACCTACGAGCAGTACTTC. As protein: CSGGTTYEQYF. The rearrangement joins TRBV29-1 to TRBJ2-7; D possibly corresponds to TRBD1 (6 bases). Germline CDR1 is SQVTM and CDR2 is ANQGSEA. CDR3 size: 11 residues. Trimming shortened V by 7 bases and J by 2 bases, and 9 bases separated the two germline ends.

For the CDR3, the DNA is TGTGCCAGCAGTTACCTTAAGACGGATCTCTACGAGCAGTACTTC. This sequence encodes CASSYLKTDLYEQYF. The chain employs TRBV6-5 and TRBJ2-7; D ambiguous. The CDR3 spans 15 residues. Per the germline V gene, CDR1 is MNHEY and CDR2 is SVGAGI. The germline V and J ends were trimmed by 2 bases and 3 bases, with 14 bases remaining between them.

This clonotype was detected only a few times. J is TRBJ2-7 and V is TRBV7-9; 7 bases are shared with TRBD1. Germline V gene data show CDR1 as SEHNR and CDR2 as FQNEAQ (reference sequence). V lost 5 bases to trimming and J lost 2 bases; unmatched junction nucleotides: 9. The CDR3 loop spans 15 amino acids. The CDR3 DNA follows: TGTGCCAGCAGCCGCCAGGGGGATGGGGCCTACGAGCAGTACTTC. It codes for CASSRQGDGAYEQYF.

This clonotype has only a few counts. The chain combines TRBV12-3 or TRBV12-4 with TRBJ2-7; 7 bases map to TRBD1. The ends lost 3 bases at V and 5 bases at J; junction bases unmatched: 7. The length of the CDR3 is 14 residues. In nucleotides, the CDR3 is TGTGCCAGCAGTTTGGGCAGGGGGATCAACGAGCAGTACTTC. Residues: CASSLGRGINEQYF.

V gene TRBV9 combines with J gene TRBJ2-7, with 7 bases matching TRBD1. J was trimmed by 2 bases and V by 0 bases; bases with no gene match: 11. This CDR3 comprises 17 residues. Germline V gene lookup returns CDR1 SGDLS and CDR2 YYNGEE. This CDR3 reads CASSVGYRDRFAYEQYF. Written as DNA, the CDR3 is TGTGCCAGCAGCGTAGGGTACCGGGACAGATTTGCCTACGAGCAGTACTTC.

The chain employs TRBV25-1 and TRBJ2-7, with D perhaps matching TRBD1 (6 bases). From germline, CDR1 is MGHDK and CDR2 SYGVNS. There are 16 residues in the CDR3. Trimming removed 3 bases from V and 3 bases from J, with 18 bases in between. CDR3 region: CASSDTGSGHSYEQYF. CDR3 DNA: TGTGCCAGCAGTGATACAGGGTCGGGGCACAGCTACGAGCAGTACTTC.

This clonotype was counted between two and nine times. The V and J genes are TRBV12-3 or TRBV12-4 and TRBJ1-3, with a tentative D call TRBD1 (5 bases). V lost 3 bases and J 10 bases, leaving 13 bases between the germline ends. This CDR3 has 13 amino acids. The CDR3 coding sequence is TGTGCCAGCAGTTTTCGGGGGAGTGGGACCATATATTTT. This sequence encodes CASSFRGSGTIYF.

The V call is TRBV7-8, the J call TRBJ2-1; D is possibly TRBD1 (6 bases). V was trimmed by 4 bases and J by 0 bases, leaving 16 bases between them. The CDR3 extends over 17 amino acids. The germline gives CDR1 SGHVS, CDR2 FQNEAQ. CDR3 DNA sequence: TGTGCCAGCAGCTCCCTATGGCGAGGGGGCTCCTACAATGAGCAGTTCTTC. Amino acids: CASSSLWRGGSYNEQFF. The whole variable domain, remainder taken from reference TRBV7-8 and TRBJ2-1, is GAGVSQSPRYKVAKRGQDVALRCDPISGHVSLFWYQQALGQGPEFLTYFQNEAQLDKSGLPSDRFFAERPEGSVSTLKIQRTQQEDSAVYLCASSSLWRGGSYNEQFFGPGTRLTVL.

V gene TRBV7-9 combines with J gene TRBJ1-3, with D hard to call. V lost 5 bases and J 9 bases, leaving 5 bases between the germline ends. CDR1 is SEHNR, CDR2 FQNEAQ, per germline (reference sequence). This CDR3 is built from 10 residues. The CDR3 coding sequence is TGTGCCAGCAGCCAGAGCACCATATATTTT. Translated, it gives CASSQSTIYF.

The chain uses TRBV6-5 and TRBJ2-5; perhaps TRBD2 as D (6 bases). This CDR3 is 15 amino acids long. Trimming left V 2 bases short and J 4 bases short, with 14 bases between. Germline lookup yields CDR1 MNHEY and CDR2 SVGAGI. The CDR3 nucleotides read TGTGCCAGCAGTTACCGTTCGGGAGATCGAGAGACCCAGTACTTC. Its translation is CASSYRSGDRETQYF.

The chain couples TRBV4-3 to TRBJ2-1, with D perhaps TRBD1 or TRBD2 (6 bases each). The CDR3 has 19 residues. Deletions cut 4 bases from V and 4 bases from J, with 26 bases between. Germline V lookup: CDR1 LGHNA, CDR2 YSLEER. The CDR3 coding sequence is TGCGCCAGCAGCCGAGGAGGGCGGGACATCCCCTACCTTTACAATGAGCAGTTCTTC. Amino acid sequence: CASSRGGRDIPYLYNEQFF.

The J gene is TRBJ1-4, the V gene TRBV4-2; D might be TRBD1 (5 bases). Germline CDR1 and CDR2: LGHNA and YNFKEQ. V lost 0 bases and J 2 bases, leaving 10 bases between the germline ends. The CDR3 has 16 amino acids. In DNA, the CDR3 is TGTGCCAGCAGCCAAGATCTTCGGGGGACTAATGAAAAACTGTTTTTT. It codes for CASSQDLRGTNEKLFF.

The genes are TRBV7-2 and TRBJ2-5; 8 bases align to TRBD2. The CDR3 totals 12 residues. CDR1 and CDR2 (germline): SGHTA, FQGNSA. Trimming at V came to 11 bases and at J to 2 bases, leaving 4 bases not matched to a gene. This CDR3 reads CAAASGQETQYF. The DNA of the CDR3 is TGTGCCGCCGCTAGCGGGCAAGAGACCCAGTACTTC.

This clonotype has a handful of counts. The rearrangement links TRBV7-9 to TRBJ2-1; D gene ambiguous. CDR3 length: 16 residues. V was trimmed by 0 bases and J by 8 bases, leaving 17 bases between them. Germline V gene sequence: CDR1 SEHNR, CDR2 FQNEAQ (reference sequence). This CDR3 is CASSLAVASPSDEQFF. CDR3 coding DNA: TGTGCCAGCAGCTTAGCCGTGGCTTCCCCGTCGGATGAGCAGTTCTTC.

A few counts support this clonotype. The germline gene is not matched at one end of the junction; a read error may be the cause. The rearrangement links TRBV9 to TRBJ1-1, with 8 bases aligning to TRBD1. Germline CDR1 and CDR2: SGDLS and YYNGEE. The CDR3 totals 14 residues. The chain's CDR3 is CASSGTTGQAFLIF. The CDR3, as DNA: TGTGCCAGCAGCGGCACCACGGGACAGGCCTTTCTGATCTTT.

This chain connects TRBV2 to TRBJ2-3; D possibly corresponds to TRBD2 (5 bases). This CDR3 contains 15 residues. Trimming left V 2 bases short and J 6 bases short, with 15 bases between. Germline V gene sequence: CDR1 SNHLY, CDR2 FYNNEI. DNA for the CDR3: TGTGCCAGCAGTGAATTAGCTAGCAGGAGGGATACGCAGTATTTT. Translation gives CASSELASRRDTQYF. The variable domain in full, completed from reference TRBV2 and TRBJ2-3, reads EPEVTQTPSHQVTQMGQEVILRCVPISNHLYFYWYRQILGQKVEFLVSFYNNEISEKSEIFDDQFSVERPDGSNFTLKIRSTKLEDSAMYFCASSELASRRDTQYFGPGTRLTVL.

This clonotype was counted a few times. This sequence joins TRBV15 and TRBJ2-7; TRBD1 aligns across 8 bases. V lost 5 bases to trimming and J lost 4 bases; unmatched junction nucleotides: 13. The CDR3 totals 16 residues. Germline assignment: CDR1 LNHNV and CDR2 YYDKDF (reference sequence). In nucleotides, the CDR3 is TGTGCCACCAGCGGCCCAGGGACAGGAGCCTATTACGAGCAGTACTTC. Amino acids: CATSGPGTGAYYEQYF.

This clonotype was detected only a few times. The V call is TRBV12-3 or TRBV12-4, the J call TRBJ2-3; D remains ambiguous. This CDR3 contains 12 residues. V was trimmed by 5 bases and J by 6 bases, leaving 9 bases between them. The CDR3 nucleotides are TGTGCCAGCAGTACCCGTGCGGATACGCAGTATTTT. Residues: CASSTRADTQYF.

The rearrangement joins TRBV20-1 to TRBJ2-7, with TRBD2 matching over 8 bases. Germline values: CDR1 DFQATT, CDR2 SNEGSKA (reference sequence). V trimming: 2 bases; J trimming: 2 bases; junction bases outside the gene matches: 8. The CDR3 runs to 15 residues. CDR3 protein: CSARIPGLDPYEQYF. CDR3 bases: TGCAGTGCTAGAATACCGGGACTAGACCCCTACGAGCAGTACTTC.

There are a few counts of this clonotype. One junction end disagrees with the germline gene, perhaps due to a read error. V gene TRBV12-3 or TRBV12-4 combines with J gene TRBJ2-1; D not certain. The CDR3 covers 12 residues. In nucleotides, the CDR3 is TGTGCCAGCAGTCCACAGATCACCCCTGCAATCTTC. Translating it yields CASSPQITPAIF.

This clonotype appeared a few times. This chain links TRBV10-2 with TRBJ2-1, with D possibly called TRBD1 or TRBD2 (5 bases each). V dropped 8 bases and J dropped 4 bases, with 15 bases sitting between them. The CDR3 contains 14 residues. CDR1 WSHSY and CDR2 SAAADI come from the germline V gene. As DNA, the CDR3 is TGCGCCAGCGGGACCACAAGCGGATACAATGAGCAGTTCTTC. It specifies CASGTTSGYNEQFF.